This T cell receptor (beta chain) appears in the sequencing data of a study of CD8+ T cells in alopecia areata. V lost 6 bases to trimming and J lost 4 bases, with 18 bases between them. Germline V gene lookup returns CDR1 MNHEY and CDR2 SVGAGI. This CDR3 contains 15 residues. Sequencing used cDNA as its template, made by extracting RNA and reverse transcribing it. The protocol was immunoSEQ multiplex PCR, while the TCRdb copy is restricted to in-frame clones and leaves out a portion. The sample yields 100,000 to 150,000 clones, around 49% seen once. The TCR was taken from a human donor with alopecia areata. The chain is built from TRBV6-5 and TRBJ1-2; maybe TRBD1 (6 bases). Sample: CD8+ T cells sorted from blood, taken at week 0. CDR3 sequence: CASRNDQDSSYGYTF. The CDR3 nucleotides are TGTGCCAGCAGGAATGACCAGGACAGCTCCTATGGCTACACCTTC.